This T cell receptor (beta chain) appears in the sequencing data of a study of shared clonotypes between healthy human individuals. Germline V lookup: CDR1 SGHRS, CDR2 YFSETQ. Between the trimmed V and J ends, which lost 2 bases and 8 bases, there was a span of 13 bases. This CDR3 is 13 amino acids long. The repertoire was sequenced with immunoSEQ multiplex PCR; TCRdb's copy has only in-frame clones and lacks some. Here the sample spans millions of clones, over 85% being singletons. V is TRBV5-1 and J is TRBJ1-2; D gene uncertain. The receptor was derived from a man aged 18 to 30 in good health. Sequencing was performed on naive CD4+ T cells sorted from blood. Subset indicated: CD45RA+ positively selected. The CDR3 protein is CASSLESGRGYTF. DNA for the CDR3: TGCGCCAGCAGCTTAGAATCTGGACGGGGCTACACCTTC. Filled out from reference TRBV5-1 and TRBJ1-2, the complete variable domain reads KAGVTQTPRYLIKTRGQQVTLSCSPISGHRSVSWYQQTPGQGLQFLFEYFSETQRNKGNFPGRFSGRQFSNSRSEMNVSTLELGDSALYLCASSLESGRGYTFGSGTRLTVV.